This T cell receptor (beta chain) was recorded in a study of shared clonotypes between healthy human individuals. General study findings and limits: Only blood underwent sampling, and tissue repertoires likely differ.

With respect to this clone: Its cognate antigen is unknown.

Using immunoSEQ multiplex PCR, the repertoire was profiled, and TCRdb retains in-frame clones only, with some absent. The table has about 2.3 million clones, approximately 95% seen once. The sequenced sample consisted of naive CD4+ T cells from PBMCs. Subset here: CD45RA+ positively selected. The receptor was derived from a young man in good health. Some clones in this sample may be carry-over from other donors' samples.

CDR3 in amino acids: CASSHRTKNTGELFF. The CDR3 DNA follows: TGTGCCAGCAGCCATCGGACCAAGAACACCGGGGAGCTGTTTTTT. The J gene is TRBJ2-2, the V gene TRBV7-6; D is ambiguous. The CDR3 consists of 15 residues. CDR1 SGHVS and CDR2 FNYEAQ come from the germline V gene. V lost 5 bases and J lost 1, with 11 bases in between.